This paragraph reports one T cell receptor beta chain. Its antigen is still unknown. These data are taken from a study of shared clonotypes between healthy human individuals. Everyone who donated was a Caucasian adult who lived in Nashville, Tennessee. Findings and caveats of the study: Generally, naive subsets (rather than memory subsets) showed larger estimated richness.

This table comes from immunoSEQ multiplex PCR, and its TCRdb copy is limited to in-frame clones, with some not included. The sample carries hundreds of thousands of clones, 74% recorded once. The CDR3 runs 14 residues. Germline V gives CDR1 SEHNR, CDR2 FQNEAQ (reference sequence). Trimming removed 5 bases from V and 10 bases from J, with 18 bases in between. The specimen was memory CD4+ T cells sorted from blood. Subset in this sample: CD45RA-negative fraction. The genes are TRBV7-9 and TRBJ1-5; D not certain. This TCR was sampled from a woman between 25 and 40 years old in good health. CDR3 in amino acids: CASSPQGAGNPQHF. CDR3 DNA sequence: TGTGCCAGCAGCCCCCAAGGCGCGGGGAATCCCCAGCATTTT.